This entry concerns a single TCR beta chain. Antigen specificity is unknown. An end of the junction differs from the germline gene, which may be a read error. This sample was taken from a study of tumor-infiltrating lymphocytes in primary liver carcinoma. Study-wide context: Both sexes were represented among patients, who were 30 to 69 years old.

From around 520 ng of total RNA, TCR beta-specific cDNA was reverse-transcribed using a constant-region primer. It was through three nested multiplex PCR rounds of slightly modified ARM-PCR that TCR beta libraries arose. TCRdb re-derived calls from the multiplex PCR reads in MiXCR, one entry per CDR3 protein. The sample has tens of thousands of distinct CDR3 sequences, about three quarters seen once. Study-level points and caveats: For tumor-adjacent and tumor-blood pairs, overlap was less than that seen for tumor region pairs. Blood fell significantly below tumors in its top-250-clone fraction (p = 0.039).

Co-extracting RNA and DNA was done with about 18-33 mg of unsorted bulk tissue as input. Subjects presented with primary liver carcinoma managed by surgical resection. The specimen was tumor-adjacent normal liver tissue. The TCR comes from a man in his forties with primary liver carcinoma and hepatitis B virus infection.

CDR3 coding DNA: TGTGTCAGTAGCCAAGCAGTTTCCTACGAGCAGTACTTC. It translates to CVSSQAVSYEQYF. The rearrangement joins TRBV4-3 to TRBJ2-7; no clear D gene. The CDR3 runs 13 residues. Germline assignment: CDR1 LGHNA and CDR2 YSLEER.